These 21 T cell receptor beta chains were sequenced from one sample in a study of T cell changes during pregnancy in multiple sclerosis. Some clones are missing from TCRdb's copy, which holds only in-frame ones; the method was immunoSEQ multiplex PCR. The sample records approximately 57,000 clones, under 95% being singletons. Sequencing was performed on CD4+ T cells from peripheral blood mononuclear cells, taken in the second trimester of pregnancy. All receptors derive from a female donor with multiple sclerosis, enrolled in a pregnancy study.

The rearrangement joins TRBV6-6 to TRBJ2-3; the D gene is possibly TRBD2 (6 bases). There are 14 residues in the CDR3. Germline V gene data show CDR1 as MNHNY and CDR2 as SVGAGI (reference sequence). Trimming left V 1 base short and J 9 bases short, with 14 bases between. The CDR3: CASSYFATSLTQYF. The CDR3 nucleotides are TGTGCCAGCAGTTACTTTGCAACTAGCCTGACGCAGTATTTT.

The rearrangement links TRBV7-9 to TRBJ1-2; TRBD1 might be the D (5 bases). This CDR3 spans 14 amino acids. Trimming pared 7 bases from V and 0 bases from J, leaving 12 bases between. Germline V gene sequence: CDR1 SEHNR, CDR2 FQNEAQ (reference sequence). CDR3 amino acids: CASTETVANYGYTF. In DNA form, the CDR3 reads TGTGCCAGCACAGAGACAGTGGCTAACTATGGCTACACCTTC.

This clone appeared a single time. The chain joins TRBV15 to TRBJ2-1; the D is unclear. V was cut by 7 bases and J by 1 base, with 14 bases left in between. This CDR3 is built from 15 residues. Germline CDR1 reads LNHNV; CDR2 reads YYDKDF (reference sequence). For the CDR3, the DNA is TGTGCCACCAAACCTGCGGAGACGTCCTACAATGAGCAGTTCTTC. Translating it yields CATKPAETSYNEQFF. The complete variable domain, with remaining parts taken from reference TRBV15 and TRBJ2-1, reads DAMVIQNPRYQVTQFGKPVTLSCSQTLNHNVMYWYQQKSSQAPKLLFHYYDKDFNNEADTPDNFQSRRPNTSFCFLDIRSPGLGDTAMYLCATKPAETSYNEQFFGPGTRLTVL.

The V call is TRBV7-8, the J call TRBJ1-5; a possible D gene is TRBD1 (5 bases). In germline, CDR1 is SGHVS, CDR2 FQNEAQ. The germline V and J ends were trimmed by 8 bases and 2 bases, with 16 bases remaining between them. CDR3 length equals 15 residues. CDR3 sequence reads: CASGDRGHGNQPQHF. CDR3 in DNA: TGTGCCAGCGGAGACCGAGGACACGGCAATCAGCCCCAGCATTTT.

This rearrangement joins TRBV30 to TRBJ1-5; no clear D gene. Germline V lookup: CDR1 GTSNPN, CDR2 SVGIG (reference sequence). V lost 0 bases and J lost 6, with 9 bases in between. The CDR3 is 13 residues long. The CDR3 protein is CAWSVRRAQPQHF. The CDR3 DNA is TGTGCCTGGAGTGTACGGAGGGCTCAGCCCCAGCATTTT.

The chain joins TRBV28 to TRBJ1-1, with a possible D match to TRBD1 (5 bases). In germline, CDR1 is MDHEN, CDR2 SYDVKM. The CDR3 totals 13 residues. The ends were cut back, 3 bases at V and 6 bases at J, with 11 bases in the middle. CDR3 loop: CASSFRVYSEAFF. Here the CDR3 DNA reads TGTGCCAGCAGTTTCAGGGTTTATTCTGAAGCTTTCTTT.

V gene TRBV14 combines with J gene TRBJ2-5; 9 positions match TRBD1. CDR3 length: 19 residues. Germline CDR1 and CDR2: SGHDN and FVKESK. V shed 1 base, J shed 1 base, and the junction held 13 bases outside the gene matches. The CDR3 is CASSQGGLFQGQGQETQYF. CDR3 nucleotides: TGTGCCAGCAGCCAAGGAGGTCTCTTCCAGGGACAGGGCCAAGAGACCCAGTACTTC.

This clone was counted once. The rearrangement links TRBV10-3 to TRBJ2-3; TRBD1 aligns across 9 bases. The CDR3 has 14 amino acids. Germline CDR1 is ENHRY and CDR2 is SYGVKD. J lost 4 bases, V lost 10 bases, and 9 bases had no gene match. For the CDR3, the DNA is TGTGCCAGCGAGACAGGGGGTGCCGCAGATACGCAGTATTTT. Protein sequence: CASETGGAADTQYF.

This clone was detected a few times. The CDR3 DNA reads TGTGCCAGCTCGTCCCAGGGGAACACTGAAGCTTTCTTT. Translation: CASSSQGNTEAFF. The chain employs TRBV18 and TRBJ1-1; TRBD1 is a possible D gene (5 bases). Looked up from germline, CDR1 is KGHSH and CDR2 is LQKENI. V lost 6 bases and J 1 base, leaving 9 bases between the germline ends. The CDR3 has 13 residues. The full variable domain, with the rest looked up from reference TRBV18 and TRBJ1-1, is NAGVMQNPRHLVRRRGQEARLRCSPMKGHSHVYWYRQLPEEGLKFMVYLQKENIIDESGMPKERFSAEFPKEGPSILRIQQVVRGDSAAYFCASSSQGNTEAFFGQGTRLTVV.

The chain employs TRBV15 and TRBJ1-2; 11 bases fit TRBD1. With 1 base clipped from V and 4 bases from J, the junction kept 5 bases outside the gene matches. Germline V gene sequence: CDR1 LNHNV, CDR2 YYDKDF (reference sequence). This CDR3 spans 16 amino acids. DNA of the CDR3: TGTGCCACCAGCAGAGGCCGGGACAGGGGGTTCTATGGCTACACCTTC. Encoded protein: CATSRGRDRGFYGYTF.

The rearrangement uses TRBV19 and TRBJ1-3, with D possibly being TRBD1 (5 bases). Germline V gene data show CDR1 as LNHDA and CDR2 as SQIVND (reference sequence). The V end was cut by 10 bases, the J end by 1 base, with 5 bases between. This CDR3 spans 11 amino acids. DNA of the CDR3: TGTGCCACAGGGTCTGGAAACACCATATATTTT. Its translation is CATGSGNTIYF.

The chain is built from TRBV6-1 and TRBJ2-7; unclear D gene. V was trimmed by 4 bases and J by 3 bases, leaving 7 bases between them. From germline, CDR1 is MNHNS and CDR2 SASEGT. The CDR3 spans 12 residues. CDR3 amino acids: CASSAVGYEQYF. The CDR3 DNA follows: TGTGCCAGCAGTGCAGTTGGCTACGAGCAGTACTTC.

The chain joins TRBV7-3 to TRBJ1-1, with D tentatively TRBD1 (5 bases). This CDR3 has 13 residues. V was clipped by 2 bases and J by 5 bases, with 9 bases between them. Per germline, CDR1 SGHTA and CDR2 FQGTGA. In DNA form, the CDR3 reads TGTGCCAGCAGCTTAGGGAAGGGGACTGAAGCTTTCTTT. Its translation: CASSLGKGTEAFF.

The CDR3 reads CACRDSLTYGYTF. The CDR3 nucleotides are TGTGCCTGTCGGGACAGTTTAACCTATGGCTACACCTTC. V and J are TRBV30 and TRBJ1-2, with 7 bases identical to TRBD1. The CDR3 covers 13 residues. The germline CDR1 and CDR2 sequences are GTSNPN and SVGIG (reference sequence). J gave up 4 bases and V 6 bases, and 8 bases lay outside the gene matches.

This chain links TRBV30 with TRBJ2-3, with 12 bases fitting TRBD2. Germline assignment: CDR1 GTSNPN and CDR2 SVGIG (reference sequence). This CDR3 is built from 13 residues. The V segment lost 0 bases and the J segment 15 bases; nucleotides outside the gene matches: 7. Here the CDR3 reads CAWSVRSGLAGYF. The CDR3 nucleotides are TGTGCCTGGAGTGTAAGGTCGGGACTAGCGGGTTATTTT.

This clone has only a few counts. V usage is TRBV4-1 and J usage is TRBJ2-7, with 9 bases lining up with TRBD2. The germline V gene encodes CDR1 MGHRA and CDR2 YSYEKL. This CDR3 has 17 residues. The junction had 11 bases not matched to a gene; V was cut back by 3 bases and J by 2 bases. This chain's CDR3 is CASSQPFVREGTYEQYF. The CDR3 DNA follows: TGCGCCAGCAGCCAGCCGTTCGTGCGGGAGGGGACCTACGAGCAGTACTTC.

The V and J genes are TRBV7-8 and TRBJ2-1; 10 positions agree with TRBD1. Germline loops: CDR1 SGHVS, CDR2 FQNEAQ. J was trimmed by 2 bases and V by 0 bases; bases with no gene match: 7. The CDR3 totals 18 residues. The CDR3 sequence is CASSLAGVTGGAYNEQFF. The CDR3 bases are TGTGCCAGCAGCTTAGCGGGGGTGACAGGGGGCGCCTACAATGAGCAGTTCTTC.

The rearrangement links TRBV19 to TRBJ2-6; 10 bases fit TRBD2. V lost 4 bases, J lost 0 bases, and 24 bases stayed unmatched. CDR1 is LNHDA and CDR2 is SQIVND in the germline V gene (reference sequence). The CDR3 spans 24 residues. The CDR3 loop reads CASSKDGGDLGLAFIPSGANVLTF. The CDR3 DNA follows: TGTGCCAGTAGTAAGGACGGTGGGGACCTGGGACTAGCGTTTATCCCCTCTGGGGCCAACGTCCTGACTTTC.

CDR3 protein: CASRGGPGTEQFF. The DNA of the CDR3 is TGTGCCAGCAGGGGGGGACCTGGGACCGAGCAGTTCTTC. V gene TRBV25-1 combines with J gene TRBJ2-1; a possible D gene is TRBD2 (6 bases). CDR1 is MGHDK, CDR2 SYGVNS, per germline. There are 13 residues in the CDR3. Trimming stripped 6 bases from V and 10 bases from J, with 16 bases between.

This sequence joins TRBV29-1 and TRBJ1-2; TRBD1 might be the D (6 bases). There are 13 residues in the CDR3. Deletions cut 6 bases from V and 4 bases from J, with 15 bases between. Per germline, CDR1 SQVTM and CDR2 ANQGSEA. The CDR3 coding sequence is TGCAGCGTGAGGGACGACAGGCTCTATGGCTACACCTTC. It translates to CSVRDDRLYGYTF.

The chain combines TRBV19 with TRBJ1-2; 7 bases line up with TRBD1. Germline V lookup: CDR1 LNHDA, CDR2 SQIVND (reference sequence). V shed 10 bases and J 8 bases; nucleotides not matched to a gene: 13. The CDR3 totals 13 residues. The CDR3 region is CATKPDRLRGYTF. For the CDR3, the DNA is TGTGCCACCAAACCGGACAGGCTTAGGGGCTACACCTTC.